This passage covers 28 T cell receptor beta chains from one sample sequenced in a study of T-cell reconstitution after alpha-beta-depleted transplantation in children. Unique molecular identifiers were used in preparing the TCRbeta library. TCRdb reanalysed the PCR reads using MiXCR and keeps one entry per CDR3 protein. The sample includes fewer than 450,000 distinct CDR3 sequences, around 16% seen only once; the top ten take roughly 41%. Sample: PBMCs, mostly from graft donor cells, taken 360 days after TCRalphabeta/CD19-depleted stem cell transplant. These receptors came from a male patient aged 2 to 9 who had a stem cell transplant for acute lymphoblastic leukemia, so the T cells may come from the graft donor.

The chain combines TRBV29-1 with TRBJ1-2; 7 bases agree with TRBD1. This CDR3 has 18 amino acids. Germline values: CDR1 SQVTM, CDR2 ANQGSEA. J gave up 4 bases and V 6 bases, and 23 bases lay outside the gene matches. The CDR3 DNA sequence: TGCAGCGTCCCCCCGGAGGAGGACAGGTCGCCCAGGTGCTATGGCTACACCTTC. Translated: CSVPPEEDRSPRCYGYTF.

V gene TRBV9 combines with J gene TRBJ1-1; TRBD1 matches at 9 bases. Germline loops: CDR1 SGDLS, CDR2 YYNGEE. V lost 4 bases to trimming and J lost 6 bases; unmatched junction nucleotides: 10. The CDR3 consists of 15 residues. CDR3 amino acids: CASSPGTGRIPEAFF. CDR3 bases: TGTGCCAGCAGCCCAGGGACAGGGCGGATACCTGAAGCTTTCTTT.

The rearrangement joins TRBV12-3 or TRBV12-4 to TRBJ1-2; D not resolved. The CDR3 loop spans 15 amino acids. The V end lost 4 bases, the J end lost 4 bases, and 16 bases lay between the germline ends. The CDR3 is CASSSRQLFLYGYTF. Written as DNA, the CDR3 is TGTGCCAGCAGTTCAAGGCAGCTTTTCCTCTATGGCTACACCTTC.

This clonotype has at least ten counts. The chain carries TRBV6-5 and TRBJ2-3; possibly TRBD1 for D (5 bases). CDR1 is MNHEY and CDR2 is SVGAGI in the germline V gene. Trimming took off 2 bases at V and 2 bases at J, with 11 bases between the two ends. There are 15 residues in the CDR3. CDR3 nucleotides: TGTGCCAGCAGTTACCCCAAGGGGCCCACAGATACGCAGTATTTT. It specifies CASSYPKGPTDTQYF.

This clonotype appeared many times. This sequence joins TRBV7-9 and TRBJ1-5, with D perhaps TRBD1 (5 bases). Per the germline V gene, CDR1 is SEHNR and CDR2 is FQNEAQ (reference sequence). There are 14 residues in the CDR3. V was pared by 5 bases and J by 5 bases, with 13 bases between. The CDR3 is CASSRYGADQPQHF. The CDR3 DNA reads TGTGCCAGCAGCCGCTACGGGGCTGATCAGCCCCAGCATTTT. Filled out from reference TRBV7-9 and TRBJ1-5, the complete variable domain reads DTGVSQNPRHKITKRGQNVTFRCDPISEHNRLYWYRQTLGQGPEFLTYFQNEAQLEKSRLLSDRFSAERPKGSFSTLEIQRTEQGDSAMYLCASSRYGADQPQHFGDGTRLSIL.

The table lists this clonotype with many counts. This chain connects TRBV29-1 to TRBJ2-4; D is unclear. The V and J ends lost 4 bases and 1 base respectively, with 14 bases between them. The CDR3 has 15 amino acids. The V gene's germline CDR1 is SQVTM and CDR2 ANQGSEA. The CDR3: CSVVGRSRAKNIQYF. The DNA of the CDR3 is TGCAGCGTTGTTGGGCGGTCCCGCGCCAAAAACATTCAGTACTTC. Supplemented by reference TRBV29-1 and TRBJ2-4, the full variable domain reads SAVISQKPSRDICQRGTSLTIQCQVDSQVTMMFWYRQQPGQSLTLIATANQGSEATYESGFVIDKFPISRPNLTFSTLTVSNMSPEDSSIYLCSVVGRSRAKNIQYFGAGTRLSVL.

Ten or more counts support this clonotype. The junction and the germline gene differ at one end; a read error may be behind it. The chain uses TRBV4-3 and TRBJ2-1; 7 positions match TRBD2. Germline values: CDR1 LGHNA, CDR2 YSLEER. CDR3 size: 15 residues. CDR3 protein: CASSQAGSSYNEQFF. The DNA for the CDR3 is TGTGCCAGCAGCCAAGCGGGAAGCTCCTACAATGAGCAGTTCTTC.

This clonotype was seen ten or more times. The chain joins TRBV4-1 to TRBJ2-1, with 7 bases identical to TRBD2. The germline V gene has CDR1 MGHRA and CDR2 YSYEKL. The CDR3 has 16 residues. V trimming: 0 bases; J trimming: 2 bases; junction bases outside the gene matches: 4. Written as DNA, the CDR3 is TGCGCCAGCAGCCAAGAAGCGGGGAACGCCTACAATGAGCAGTTCTTC. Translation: CASSQEAGNAYNEQFF.

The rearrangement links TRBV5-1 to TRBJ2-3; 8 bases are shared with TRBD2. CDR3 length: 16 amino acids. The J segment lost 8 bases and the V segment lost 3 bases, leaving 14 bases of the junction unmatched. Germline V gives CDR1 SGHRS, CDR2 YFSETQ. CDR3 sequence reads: CASSWIAGKGDGTQYF. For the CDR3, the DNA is TGCGCCAGCAGCTGGATAGCGGGAAAGGGAGATGGTACGCAGTATTTT. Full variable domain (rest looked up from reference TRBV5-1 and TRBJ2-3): KAGVTQTPRYLIKTRGQQVTLSCSPISGHRSVSWYQQTPGQGLQFLFEYFSETQRNKGNFPGRFSGRQFSNSRSEMNVSTLELGDSALYLCASSWIAGKGDGTQYFGPGTRLTVL.

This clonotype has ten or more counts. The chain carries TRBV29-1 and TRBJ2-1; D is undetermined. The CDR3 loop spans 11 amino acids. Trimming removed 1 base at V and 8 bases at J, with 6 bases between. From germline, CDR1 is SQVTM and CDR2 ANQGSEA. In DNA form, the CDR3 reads TGCAGCGTTGAAGTTGGGGATGAGCAGTTCTTC. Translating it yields CSVEVGDEQFF.

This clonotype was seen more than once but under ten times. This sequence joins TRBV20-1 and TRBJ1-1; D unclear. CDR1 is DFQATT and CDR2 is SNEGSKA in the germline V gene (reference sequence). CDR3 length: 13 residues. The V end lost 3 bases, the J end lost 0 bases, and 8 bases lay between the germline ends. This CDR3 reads CSASGKMNTEAFF. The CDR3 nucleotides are TGCAGTGCTAGTGGGAAGATGAACACTGAAGCTTTCTTT.

In DNA, the CDR3 is TGCAGTGCTAGAGGCGTCCGGGACACCGTCTACGAGCAGTACTTC. It yields the protein CSARGVRDTVYEQYF. The chain uses TRBV20-1 and TRBJ2-7; D might be TRBD1 (6 bases). Trimming took 1 base from V and 3 from J, leaving 16 bases between them. Germline loops: CDR1 DFQATT, CDR2 SNEGSKA (reference sequence). CDR3 length: 15 residues.

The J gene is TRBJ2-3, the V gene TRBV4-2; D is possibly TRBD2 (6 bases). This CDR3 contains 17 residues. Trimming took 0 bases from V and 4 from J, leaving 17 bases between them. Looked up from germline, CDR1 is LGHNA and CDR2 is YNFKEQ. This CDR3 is CASSQEGRLDGADTQYF. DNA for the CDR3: TGTGCCAGCAGCCAAGAGGGGAGGTTAGATGGCGCAGATACGCAGTATTTT.

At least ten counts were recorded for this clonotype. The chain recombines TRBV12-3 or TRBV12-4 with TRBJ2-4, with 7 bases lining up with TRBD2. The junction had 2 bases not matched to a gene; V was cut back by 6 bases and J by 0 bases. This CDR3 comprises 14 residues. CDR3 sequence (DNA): TGTGCCAGCAGCATAGCGGGAGCCAAAAACATTCAGTACTTC. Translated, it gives CASSIAGAKNIQYF.

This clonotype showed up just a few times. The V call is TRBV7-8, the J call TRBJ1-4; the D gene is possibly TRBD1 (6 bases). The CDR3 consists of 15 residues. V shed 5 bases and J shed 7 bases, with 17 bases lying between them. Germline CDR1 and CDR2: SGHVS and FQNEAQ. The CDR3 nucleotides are TGTGCCAGCAGCCGCGTGGGGGGCCATACTGAAAAACTGTTTTTT. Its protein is CASSRVGGHTEKLFF.

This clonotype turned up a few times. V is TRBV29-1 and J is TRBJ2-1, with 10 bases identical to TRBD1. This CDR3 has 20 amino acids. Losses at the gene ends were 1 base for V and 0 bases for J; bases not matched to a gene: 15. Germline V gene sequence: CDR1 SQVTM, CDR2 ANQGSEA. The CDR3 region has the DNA TGCAGCGTTGAAGGAATCGACAGGGGGCGGCGGATAAGCTCCTACAATGAGCAGTTCTTC. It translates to CSVEGIDRGRRISSYNEQFF.

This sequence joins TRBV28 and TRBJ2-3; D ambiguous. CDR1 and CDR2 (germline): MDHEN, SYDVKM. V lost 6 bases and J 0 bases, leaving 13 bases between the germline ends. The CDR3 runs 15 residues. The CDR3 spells CASRTTFPSTDTQYF. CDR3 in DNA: TGTGCCAGCAGGACCACGTTCCCTAGCACAGATACGCAGTATTTT.

The chain's CDR3 is CAWKSSGANVLTF. The CDR3 DNA sequence: TGTGCCTGGAAGAGCTCTGGGGCCAACGTCCTGACTTTC. The gene calls are TRBV30 and TRBJ2-6; no definite D call. CDR3 length equals 13 residues. Trimming removed 4 bases at V and 0 bases at J, with 4 bases between. Germline loops: CDR1 GTSNPN, CDR2 SVGIG (reference sequence).

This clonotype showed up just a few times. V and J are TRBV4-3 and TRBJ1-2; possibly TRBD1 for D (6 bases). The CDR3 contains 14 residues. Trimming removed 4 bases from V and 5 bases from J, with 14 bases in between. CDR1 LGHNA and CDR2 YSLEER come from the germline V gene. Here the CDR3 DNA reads TGCGCCAGCAGCCCGGTGGGGGGCGCGTATGGCTACACCTTC. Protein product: CASSPVGGAYGYTF.

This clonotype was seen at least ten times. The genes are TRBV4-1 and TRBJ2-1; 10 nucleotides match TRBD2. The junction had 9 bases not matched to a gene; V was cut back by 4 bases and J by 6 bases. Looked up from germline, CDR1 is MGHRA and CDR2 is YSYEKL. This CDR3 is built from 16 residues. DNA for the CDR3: TGCGCCAGCAGCCCACTGCTAGCGGGAGTTTCCAATGAGCAGTTCTTC. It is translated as CASSPLLAGVSNEQFF.

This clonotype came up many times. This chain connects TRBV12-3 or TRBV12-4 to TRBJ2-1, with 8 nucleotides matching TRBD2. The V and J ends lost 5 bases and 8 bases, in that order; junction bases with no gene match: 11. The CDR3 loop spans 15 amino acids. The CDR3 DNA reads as TGTGCCAGCAGTCCAAGAGCGGGAGTAAGGGATGAGCAGTTCTTC. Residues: CASSPRAGVRDEQFF.

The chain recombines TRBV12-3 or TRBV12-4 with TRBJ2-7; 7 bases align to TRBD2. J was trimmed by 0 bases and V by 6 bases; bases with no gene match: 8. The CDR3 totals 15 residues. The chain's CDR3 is CASRPSGGSSYEQYF. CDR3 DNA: TGTGCCAGCAGGCCTAGCGGAGGGAGCTCCTACGAGCAGTACTTC.

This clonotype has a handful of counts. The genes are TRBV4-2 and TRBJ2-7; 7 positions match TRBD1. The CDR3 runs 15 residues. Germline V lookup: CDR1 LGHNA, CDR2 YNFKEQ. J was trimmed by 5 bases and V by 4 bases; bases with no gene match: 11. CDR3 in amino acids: CASSPLETGLHEQYF. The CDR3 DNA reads TGTGCCAGCAGCCCCTTAGAGACAGGGCTACACGAGCAGTACTTC.

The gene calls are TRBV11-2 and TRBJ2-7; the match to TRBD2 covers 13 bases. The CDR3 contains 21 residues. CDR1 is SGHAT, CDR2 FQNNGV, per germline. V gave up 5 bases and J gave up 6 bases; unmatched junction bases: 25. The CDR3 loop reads CASSETLVHGLAGDPRCEQYF. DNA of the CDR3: TGTGCCAGCAGCGAAACCCTAGTCCATGGACTAGCGGGAGATCCCAGGTGCGAGCAGTACTTC.

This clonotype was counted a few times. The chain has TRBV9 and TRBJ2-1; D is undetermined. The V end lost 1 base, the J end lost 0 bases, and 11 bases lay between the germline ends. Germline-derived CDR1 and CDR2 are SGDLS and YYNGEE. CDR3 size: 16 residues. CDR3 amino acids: CASSVKGPNSYNEQFF. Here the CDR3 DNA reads TGTGCCAGCAGCGTAAAGGGTCCAAACTCCTACAATGAGCAGTTCTTC.

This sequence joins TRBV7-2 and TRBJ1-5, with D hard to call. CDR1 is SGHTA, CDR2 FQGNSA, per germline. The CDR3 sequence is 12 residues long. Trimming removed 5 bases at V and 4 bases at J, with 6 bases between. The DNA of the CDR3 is TGTGCCAGCAGCCGCTTGAATCAGCCCCAGCATTTT. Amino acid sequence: CASSRLNQPQHF.

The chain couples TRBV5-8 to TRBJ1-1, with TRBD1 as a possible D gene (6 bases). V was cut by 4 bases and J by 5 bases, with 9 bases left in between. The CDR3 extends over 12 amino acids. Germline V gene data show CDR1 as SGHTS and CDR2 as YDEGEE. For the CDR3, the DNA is TGTGCCAGCAGCGGGGGCCCTACTGAAGCTTTCTTT. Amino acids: CASSGGPTEAFF.

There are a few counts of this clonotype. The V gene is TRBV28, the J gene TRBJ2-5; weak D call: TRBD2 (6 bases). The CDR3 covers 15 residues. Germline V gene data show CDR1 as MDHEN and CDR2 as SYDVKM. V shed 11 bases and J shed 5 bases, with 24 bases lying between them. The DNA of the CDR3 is TGTGCCTGTCGGGGAGGAGACTCGGGCGGGGAGACCCAGTACTTC. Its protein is CACRGGDSGGETQYF.